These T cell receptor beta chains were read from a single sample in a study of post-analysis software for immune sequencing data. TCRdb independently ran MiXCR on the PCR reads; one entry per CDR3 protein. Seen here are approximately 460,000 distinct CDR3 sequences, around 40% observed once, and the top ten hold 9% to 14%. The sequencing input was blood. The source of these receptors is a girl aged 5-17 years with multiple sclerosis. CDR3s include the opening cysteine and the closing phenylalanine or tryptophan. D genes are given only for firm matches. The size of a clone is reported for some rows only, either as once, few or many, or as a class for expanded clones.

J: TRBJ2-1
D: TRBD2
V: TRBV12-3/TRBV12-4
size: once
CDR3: CASSLGYGRGFVEQFF
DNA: TGTGCCAGCAGTTTAGGATACGGGAGGGGTTTTGTGGAGCAGTTCTTC

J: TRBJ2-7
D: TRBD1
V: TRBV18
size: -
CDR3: CASSPLLNRGDGEQYF
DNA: TGTGCCAGCTCACCACTATTGAACAGGGGAGACGGCGAGCAGTACTTC

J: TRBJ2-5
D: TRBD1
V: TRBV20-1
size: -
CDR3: CSARGTGEETQYF
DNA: TGCAGTGCTAGGGGGACAGGGGAAGAGACCCAGTACTTC

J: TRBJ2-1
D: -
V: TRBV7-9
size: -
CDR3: CASSDSDSNNEQFF
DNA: TGTGCCAGCAGTGATTCCGACAGTAACAATGAGCAGTTCTTC

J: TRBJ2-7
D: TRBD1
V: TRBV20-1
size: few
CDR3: CSATGTGPYEQYF
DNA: TGCAGTGCTACCGGGACAGGGCCCTACGAGCAGTACTTC

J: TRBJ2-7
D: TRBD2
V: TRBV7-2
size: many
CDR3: CASSSVASGGTWEREYF
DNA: TGTGCCAGCAGCTCGGTCGCTAGCGGTGGGACTTGGGAACGTGAGTACTTC

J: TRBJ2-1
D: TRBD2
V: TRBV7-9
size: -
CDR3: CASSSGLAANNEQFF
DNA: TGTGCCAGCAGCTCGGGACTAGCGGCCAACAATGAGCAGTTCTTC

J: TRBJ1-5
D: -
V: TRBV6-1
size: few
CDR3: CASRADQPQHF
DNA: TGTGCCAGCAGGGCCGATCAGCCCCAGCATTTT

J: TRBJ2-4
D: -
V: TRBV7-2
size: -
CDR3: CASSRSDGGETLYF
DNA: TGTGCCAGCAGCAGATCGGACGGGGGAGAGACCCTGTACTTC

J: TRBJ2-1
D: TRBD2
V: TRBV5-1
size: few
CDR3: CVSSLASGGNEQFF
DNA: TGCGTCAGCAGCTTGGCTAGCGGGGGCAATGAGCAGTTCTTC

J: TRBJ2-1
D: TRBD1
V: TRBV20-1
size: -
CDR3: CSARDRGLEINEQFF
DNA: TGCAGTGCTAGAGATAGGGGGCTGGAGATAAATGAGCAGTTCTTC

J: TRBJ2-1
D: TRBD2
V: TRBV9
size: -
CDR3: CASSVRSGTPNEQFF
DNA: TGTGCCAGCAGCGTTAGGAGCGGGACCCCCAATGAGCAGTTCTTC

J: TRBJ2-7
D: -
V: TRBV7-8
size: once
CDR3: CASSLRDDSYEQYF
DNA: TGTGCCAGCAGCTTAAGGGACGACTCCTACGAGCAGTACTTC

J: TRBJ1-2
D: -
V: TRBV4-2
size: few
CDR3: CASSPPNGQGGSYTF
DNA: TGTGCCAGCAGCCCCCCTAACGGCCAGGGAGGGAGCTACACCTTC

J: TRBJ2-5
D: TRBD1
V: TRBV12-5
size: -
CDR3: CASGQRTGVETQYF
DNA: TGTGCTAGTGGTCAAAGGACAGGCGTGGAGACCCAGTACTTC

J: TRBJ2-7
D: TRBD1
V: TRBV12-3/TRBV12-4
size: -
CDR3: CASSLAGQGAYEQYF
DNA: TGTGCCAGCAGTTTAGCGGGACAGGGGGCCTACGAGCAGTACTTC

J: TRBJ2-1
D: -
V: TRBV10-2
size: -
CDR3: CASSTRVGLYNEQFF
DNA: TGCGCCAGCAGCACCAGGGTGGGACTTTACAATGAGCAGTTCTTC

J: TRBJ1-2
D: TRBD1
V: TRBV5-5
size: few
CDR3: CASSYSGTGDGYTF
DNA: TGTGCCAGCAGCTACTCCGGGACAGGGGATGGCTACACCTTC

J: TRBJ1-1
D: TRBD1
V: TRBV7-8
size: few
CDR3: CASSLEGTGAEAFF
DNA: TGTGCCAGCAGCTTAGAAGGGACAGGGGCTGAAGCTTTCTTT

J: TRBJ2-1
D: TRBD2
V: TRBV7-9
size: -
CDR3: CASTLAGDCYNEQFF
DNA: TGTGCCAGCACCTTAGCGGGGGACTGCTACAATGAGCAGTTCTTC